These 20 T cell receptor beta chains originate from one sample sequenced in a study of T-cell memory formation after mild COVID-19. TCRdb fed the 5' RACE reads into MiXCR, producing one record per CDR3 protein. The sample consists of hundreds of thousands of distinct CDR3 sequences, roughly 20% of them appearing once. Source material: PBMCs or a T cell subset sorted from them (not recorded which). The receptors derive from an adult woman who had mild COVID-19 (a few samples of this study predate the infection). Cell type and time point are not known.

This chain links TRBV5-6 with TRBJ2-1; tentatively, D is TRBD1 (5 bases). With 0 bases removed from V and 7 bases from J, the gap between germline ends came to 8 bases. This CDR3 is 13 amino acids long. CDR1 and CDR2 from the germline V gene are SGHDT and YYEEEE. CDR3 residues: CASSLVQENEQFF. In nucleotides, the CDR3 is TGTGCCAGCAGCTTGGTACAGGAGAATGAGCAGTTCTTC. Together with reference TRBV5-6 and TRBJ2-1, the CDR3 gives the full variable domain: DAGVTQSPTHLIKTRGQQVTLRCSPKSGHDTVSWYQQALGQGPQFIFQYYEEEERQRGNFPDRFSGHQFPNYSSELNVNALLLGDSALYLCASSLVQENEQFFGPGTRLTVL.

This clonotype showed up just a few times. The V gene is TRBV19, the J gene TRBJ1-2, with D unclear. V was trimmed by 6 bases and J by 6 bases, leaving 17 bases between them. Germline V gives CDR1 LNHDA, CDR2 SQIVND (reference sequence). The CDR3 has 14 amino acids. The DNA for the CDR3 is TGTGCCAGTAGCAACCGGCGGCAGAAGGATGGCTACACCTTC. It translates to CASSNRRQKDGYTF.

This clonotype was observed a few times. The chain has TRBV7-9 and TRBJ2-3, with D unclear. CDR3 length: 12 amino acids. Germline V CDR1 and CDR2: SEHNR, FQNEAQ (reference sequence). Trimming cost V 2 bases and J 4 bases, with 4 bases left between them. The CDR3 protein is CASSLQSDTQYF. In DNA, the CDR3 is TGTGCCAGCAGCTTACAGTCAGATACGCAGTATTTT.

Only a few counts were recorded for this clonotype. CDR3 region: CASSPDSGRGNEQFF. The CDR3 DNA follows: TGTGCCAGCAGCCCCGATTCCGGGAGGGGCAATGAGCAGTTCTTC. The chain uses TRBV11-3 and TRBJ2-1; 8 positions agree with TRBD2. From germline, CDR1 is SGHNT and CDR2 YENEEA. Trimming cost V 5 bases and J 6 bases; bases outside gene matches: 9. The CDR3 spans 15 residues.

The chain combines TRBV29-1 with TRBJ2-7, with TRBD1 matching 7 bases. Germline V gene data show CDR1 as SQVTM and CDR2 as ANQGSEA. V trimming: 1 base; J trimming: 2 bases; junction bases outside the gene matches: 5. This CDR3 contains 14 residues. CDR3 amino acids: CSVEATGITYEQYF. In DNA, the CDR3 is TGCAGCGTTGAAGCGACAGGGATTACCTACGAGCAGTACTTC.

Only a few counts were recorded for this clonotype. Here the CDR3 DNA reads TGCGCCAGCAGCTTGGACAACACCGTGACCTACGAGCAGTACTTC. It is translated as CASSLDNTVTYEQYF. The chain has TRBV5-1 and TRBJ2-7; no clear D. Germline CDR1 and CDR2: SGHRS and YFSETQ. The germline V and J ends were trimmed by 0 bases and 2 bases, with 12 bases remaining between them. The CDR3 consists of 15 residues. The entire variable domain, with the rest obtained from reference TRBV5-1 and TRBJ2-7, is as follows: KAGVTQTPRYLIKTRGQQVTLSCSPISGHRSVSWYQQTPGQGLQFLFEYFSETQRNKGNFPGRFSGRQFSNSRSEMNVSTLELGDSALYLCASSLDNTVTYEQYFGPGTRLTVT.

This clonotype was counted only a few times. This rearrangement joins TRBV29-1 to TRBJ2-7; D remains unclear. Trimming cost V 6 bases and J 2 bases, with 14 bases left between them. Per germline, CDR1 SQVTM and CDR2 ANQGSEA. This CDR3 spans 13 amino acids. CDR3 DNA: TGCAGCGTGGCGGACGGAGAAACCTACGAGCAGTACTTC. As protein: CSVADGETYEQYF.

The chain uses TRBV20-1 and TRBJ2-1; TRBD1 aligns across 7 bases. V dropped 0 bases and J dropped 5; count of bases not matched to a gene: 7. The CDR3 runs 15 residues. CDR1 and CDR2 (germline): DFQATT, SNEGSKA (reference sequence). CDR3 in amino acids: CSARDAGTDHNEQFF. The DNA of the CDR3 is TGCAGTGCTAGAGACGCCGGGACAGATCACAATGAGCAGTTCTTC.

This clonotype was detected only a few times. V gene TRBV6-5 combines with J gene TRBJ1-2; D call uncertain. The ends were cut back, 0 bases at V and 4 bases at J, with 12 bases in the middle. This CDR3 has 15 residues. Germline CDR1 reads MNHEY; CDR2 reads SVGAGI. The CDR3 DNA reads as TGTGCCAGCAGTTACTCGAAAGGGCAGTTCTATGGCTACACCTTC. Its protein product is CASSYSKGQFYGYTF.

The genes are TRBV11-3 and TRBJ2-3; TRBD2 aligns across 7 bases. CDR3 size: 15 residues. The ends lost 5 bases at V and 2 bases at J; junction bases unmatched: 7. In germline, CDR1 is SGHNT, CDR2 YENEEA. In DNA form, the CDR3 reads TGTGCCAGCAGCCCCGGACTAGGCCCCACAGATACGCAGTATTTT. As protein: CASSPGLGPTDTQYF.

The CDR3 loop is CASSLKRRIGSSGQSYNEQFF. The DNA for the CDR3 is TGTGCCAGCAGCTTAAAGAGGAGGATAGGAAGCAGCGGACAATCATACAATGAGCAGTTCTTC. The chain carries TRBV7-3 and TRBJ2-1; D is perhaps TRBD1 or TRBD2 (5 bases each). Per the germline V gene, CDR1 is SGHTA and CDR2 is FQGTGA. This CDR3 region has 21 residues. V lost 1 base and J 4 bases, leaving 29 bases between the germline ends.

The rearrangement joins TRBV29-1 to TRBJ2-7; possibly TRBD1 for D (7 bases). CDR1 is SQVTM and CDR2 is ANQGSEA in the germline V gene. The CDR3 has 15 amino acids. Trimming removed 0 bases from V and 5 bases from J, with 17 bases in between. The CDR3 nucleotides read TGCAGCGTTGAAGATGAAGGAGGGGGCACCAACGAGCAGTACTTC. Encoded protein: CSVEDEGGGTNEQYF.

The genes are TRBV9 and TRBJ2-5; 8 nucleotides line up with TRBD1. The germline V gene has CDR1 SGDLS and CDR2 YYNGEE. V was pared by 2 bases and J by 1 base, with 1 base of the junction left unmatched. The CDR3 runs to 14 residues. This chain's CDR3 is CASSVGTGQETQYF. In nucleotides, the CDR3 is TGTGCCAGCAGCGTCGGGACAGGCCAAGAGACCCAGTACTTC.

This clonotype was counted only a few times. The J gene is TRBJ2-1, the V gene TRBV3-1, with 8 bases lining up with TRBD2. CDR3 size: 15 residues. CDR1 and CDR2 from the germline V gene are LGHDT and YNNKEL (reference sequence). Trimming removed 3 bases from V and 6 bases from J; junction bases left unmatched: 7. The CDR3 region has the DNA TGTGCCAGCAGCCAGCCGGGGGGGCAGGGCAATGAGCAGTTCTTC. Amino acid sequence: CASSQPGGQGNEQFF.

In its sample, this clonotype was seen many times. This chain connects TRBV7-9 to TRBJ2-3; possibly TRBD1 or TRBD2 for D (7 bases each). The CDR3 runs to 17 residues. Trimming left V 3 bases short and J 0 bases short, with 16 bases between. Germline CDR1 SEHNR, CDR2 FQNEAQ (reference sequence). CDR3: CASSFPLQGGSTDTQYF. As DNA, the CDR3 is TGTGCCAGCAGCTTCCCCCTTCAGGGGGGGAGCACAGATACGCAGTATTTT.

The chain uses TRBV20-1 and TRBJ1-1, with unresolved D. V lost 6 bases, J lost 1 base, and 9 bases lay in between. Germline-derived CDR1 and CDR2 are DFQATT and SNEGSKA (reference sequence). CDR3 length equals 12 residues. For the CDR3, the DNA is TGCAGTGCCAATCGGGGGAACACTGAAGCTTTCTTT. Translation: CSANRGNTEAFF.

This clonotype was detected only a few times. The V call is TRBV24-1, the J call TRBJ2-3; 13 bases are shared with TRBD2. Trimming at V came to 9 bases and at J to 2 bases, leaving 4 bases not matched to a gene. The CDR3 is 15 residues long. CDR1 is KGHDR and CDR2 is SFDVKD in the germline V gene. The CDR3 region is CATEGLAGDTDTQYF. The CDR3, as DNA: TGTGCCACCGAAGGACTAGCGGGGGACACAGATACGCAGTATTTT.

Only a few counts were recorded for this clonotype. The V call is TRBV9, the J call TRBJ2-1; the match to TRBD2 covers 13 bases. Germline CDR1 and CDR2: SGDLS and YYNGEE. CDR3 length: 21 amino acids. V trimming: 1 base; J trimming: 0 bases; junction bases outside the gene matches: 13. CDR3 sequence (DNA): TGTGCCAGCAGCGTACTCGATCAGACTAGCGGGGGGACAGGCTCCTACAATGAGCAGTTCTTC. Its protein product is CASSVLDQTSGGTGSYNEQFF. Combining the CDR3 with reference TRBV9 and TRBJ2-1 gives the whole variable domain DSGVTQTPKHLITATGQRVTLRCSPRSGDLSVYWYQQSLDQGLQFLIQYYNGEERAKGNILERFSAQQFPDLHSELNLSSLELGDSALYFCASSVLDQTSGGTGSYNEQFFGPGTRLTVL.

This clonotype was counted between two and nine times. V usage is TRBV7-8 and J usage is TRBJ1-2, with D possibly being TRBD1 (6 bases). The CDR3 totals 15 residues. V was clipped by 5 bases and J by 2 bases, with 15 bases between them. CDR1 is SGHVS and CDR2 is FQNEAQ in the germline V gene. The CDR3 DNA is TGTGCCAGCAGCGTAAGAACCCAGGGGAACTATGGCTACACCTTC. It codes for CASSVRTQGNYGYTF.

This clonotype appeared a few times. The chain couples TRBV6-6 to TRBJ2-7; D is unclear. The CDR3 extends over 15 amino acids. CDR1 and CDR2 (germline): MNHNY, SVGAGI (reference sequence). Trimming stripped 2 bases from V and 3 bases from J, with 14 bases between. CDR3 region: CASSYTARAVYEQYF. Here the CDR3 DNA reads TGTGCCAGCAGTTACACGGCAAGGGCGGTCTACGAGCAGTACTTC.